One sample yielded the 14 T cell receptor beta chains listed below, sequenced in a study of T-cell memory formation after mild COVID-19. TCRdb called the 5' RACE reads again in MiXCR, with one record for every CDR3 protein. The sample shows approximately 44,000 distinct CDR3 sequences, more than 7% of them seen only once. Source material: PBMCs or a T cell subset sorted from them (not recorded which). The receptors derive from a man younger than 30 who had mild COVID-19 (a few samples of this study predate the infection). Cell type and time point are not known.

A few counts support this clonotype. The J gene is TRBJ2-7, the V gene TRBV20-1, with 12 nucleotides matching TRBD2. This CDR3 has 14 residues. Losses at the gene ends were 3 bases for V and 5 bases for J; bases not matched to a gene: 5. Germline values: CDR1 DFQATT, CDR2 SNEGSKA (reference sequence). The DNA for the CDR3 is TGCAGTGCTAGGTCTAGCGGGGGGGCCCACGAGCAGTACTTC. This encodes CSARSSGGAHEQYF.

This clonotype came up many times. This chain joins TRBV7-2 and TRBJ2-7; D remains ambiguous. CDR1 and CDR2 (germline): SGHTA, FQGNSA. This CDR3 is built from 14 residues. The ends were cut back, 5 bases at V and 1 base at J, with 12 bases in the middle. In DNA, the CDR3 is TGTGCCAGCAGCGTCGCTCTAGTATCCTACGAGCAGTACTTC. This sequence encodes CASSVALVSYEQYF.

This clonotype was recorded many times. V usage is TRBV7-6 and J usage is TRBJ2-5; D is undetermined. Germline loops: CDR1 SGHVS, CDR2 FNYEAQ. The V and J ends lost 4 bases and 5 bases respectively, with 8 bases between them. This CDR3 spans 12 amino acids. CDR3 coding DNA: TGTGCCAGCAGCTCCAGGTCGGAGACCCAGTACTTC. Amino acids: CASSSRSETQYF.

This clonotype occurred a few times. The chain joins TRBV4-1 to TRBJ2-7; perhaps TRBD1 as D (7 bases). In germline, CDR1 is MGHRA, CDR2 YSYEKL. The germline V and J ends were trimmed by 3 bases and 1 base, with 16 bases remaining between them. This CDR3 comprises 16 residues. The CDR3 nucleotides are TGCGCCAGCAGCCACGAGCCTCAGGGGGGATCCTACGAGCAGTACTTC. This translates into CASSHEPQGGSYEQYF.

The V and J genes are TRBV7-2 and TRBJ2-2; D ambiguous. Germline assignment: CDR1 SGHTA and CDR2 FQGNSA. V was pared by 4 bases and J by 6 bases, with 9 bases between. This CDR3 comprises 13 residues. Here the CDR3 reads CASSSDLAGELFF. DNA for the CDR3: TGTGCCAGCAGCTCGGACCTGGCCGGGGAGCTGTTTTTT.

This clonotype was recorded at least ten times. The chain links TRBV20-1 to TRBJ2-3; unclear D gene. Deletions cut 1 base from V and 6 bases from J, with 8 bases between. CDR3 length: 12 residues. CDR1 is DFQATT and CDR2 is SNEGSKA in the germline V gene (reference sequence). CDR3 loop: CSARGSWDTQYF. In DNA form, the CDR3 reads TGCAGTGCTAGAGGGTCGTGGGATACGCAGTATTTT.

The chain carries TRBV5-6 and TRBJ2-3; D is unclear. The CDR3 sequence is 14 residues long. V was clipped by 1 base and J by 2 bases, with 8 bases between them. The germline gives CDR1 SGHDT, CDR2 YYEEEE. The CDR3 region is CASSLPPNTDTQYF. The CDR3 region has the DNA TGTGCCAGCAGCTTGCCACCCAACACAGATACGCAGTATTTT.

The V call is TRBV20-1, the J call TRBJ1-2; TRBD1 matches at 7 bases. The junction had 15 bases not matched to a gene; V was cut back by 1 base and J by 4 bases. The germline V gene encodes CDR1 DFQATT and CDR2 SNEGSKA (reference sequence). The CDR3 consists of 17 residues. The CDR3 DNA reads as TGCAGTGCTAGAGTACAGGGGTCCACCGTAGGGTTCTATGGCTACACCTTC. Amino acid sequence: CSARVQGSTVGFYGYTF.

The CDR3 DNA follows: TGTGCCAGCAGTTCAACTAGCGGGGGGCACGAGGGCTACGAGCAGTACTTC. Translated: CASSSTSGGHEGYEQYF. V usage is TRBV6-5 and J usage is TRBJ2-7, with 12 bases lining up with TRBD2. The CDR3 covers 17 residues. V trimming: 4 bases; J trimming: 3 bases; junction bases outside the gene matches: 10. The germline V gene has CDR1 MNHEY and CDR2 SVGAGI.

This clonotype was recorded once. The chain employs TRBV3-1 and TRBJ1-1; TRBD1 might be the D (5 bases). Trimming took 1 base from V and 0 from J, leaving 12 bases between them. There are 16 residues in the CDR3. Germline V gene sequence: CDR1 LGHDT, CDR2 YNNKEL (reference sequence). The CDR3 loop is CASSQAGGMMNTEAFF. The CDR3 nucleotides read TGTGCCAGCAGCCAAGCGGGGGGGATGATGAACACTGAAGCTTTCTTT.

This clonotype was seen repeatedly, ten times or more. The gene calls are TRBV7-2 and TRBJ2-3; 7 bases fit TRBD2. J lost 1 base, V lost 5 bases, and 6 bases had no gene match. Germline-derived CDR1 and CDR2 are SGHTA and FQGNSA. The CDR3 contains 15 residues. CDR3 residues: CASSGRLAGTDTQYF. The CDR3 DNA follows: TGTGCCAGCAGCGGCCGGCTAGCGGGCACAGATACGCAGTATTTT.

A few counts support this clonotype. The V call is TRBV12-3 or TRBV12-4, the J call TRBJ2-2; perhaps TRBD1 as D (6 bases). The CDR3 has 16 residues. V was trimmed by 6 bases and J by 1 base, leaving 15 bases between them. As DNA, the CDR3 is TGTGCCAGCAGGTCCACAGGGTTTGTGAACACCGGGGAGCTGTTTTTT. It encodes CASRSTGFVNTGELFF.

The table lists this clonotype with many counts. This chain uses TRBV5-1 with TRBJ2-3; TRBD1 matches at 10 bases. CDR3 length equals 15 residues. Trimming removed 4 bases from V and 1 base from J; junction bases left unmatched: 3. Germline V gene sequence: CDR1 SGHRS, CDR2 YFSETQ. Here the CDR3 DNA reads TGCGCCAGCAGCCCCGGGACAGGGGGCACAGATACGCAGTATTTT. Its protein is CASSPGTGGTDTQYF.

This clonotype was seen a few times. The chain is built from TRBV20-1 and TRBJ2-2; no clear D gene. This CDR3 contains 14 residues. Looked up from germline, CDR1 is DFQATT and CDR2 is SNEGSKA (reference sequence). V was shortened by 6 bases and J by 2 bases, with 13 bases between the two germline ends. This CDR3 reads CSAKNPLNTGELFF. Here the CDR3 DNA reads TGCAGTGCCAAAAACCCCCTAAACACCGGGGAGCTGTTTTTT.